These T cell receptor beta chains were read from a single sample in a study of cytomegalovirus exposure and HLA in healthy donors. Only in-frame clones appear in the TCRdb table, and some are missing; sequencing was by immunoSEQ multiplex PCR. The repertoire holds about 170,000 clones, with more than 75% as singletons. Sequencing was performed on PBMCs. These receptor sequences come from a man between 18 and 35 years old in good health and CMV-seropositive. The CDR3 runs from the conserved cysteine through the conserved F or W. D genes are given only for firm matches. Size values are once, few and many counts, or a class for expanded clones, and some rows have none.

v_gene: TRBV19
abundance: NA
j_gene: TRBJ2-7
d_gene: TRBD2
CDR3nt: TGTGCCAGTAGTCCTCGAGCGGGGGTCTACGAGCAGTACTTC
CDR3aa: CASSPRAGVYEQYF

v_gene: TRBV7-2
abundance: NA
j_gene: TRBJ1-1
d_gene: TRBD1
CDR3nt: TGTGCCAGCAGCCTCCCTACAGGGGGACAGGGGGTCGCTTTCTTT
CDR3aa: CASSLPTGGQGVAFF

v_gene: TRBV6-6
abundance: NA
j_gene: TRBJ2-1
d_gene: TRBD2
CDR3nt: TGTGCCAGCAGCCGCCGGGGCGGGGGGGCCGATGAGCAGTTCTTC
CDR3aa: CASSRRGGGADEQFF

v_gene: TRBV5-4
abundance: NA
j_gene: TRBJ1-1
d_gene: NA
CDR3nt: TGTGCCAGCAGCTTGGAACTAATGAACACTGAAGCTTTCTTT
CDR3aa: CASSLELMNTEAFF

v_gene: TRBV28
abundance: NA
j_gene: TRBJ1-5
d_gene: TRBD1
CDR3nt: TGTGCCAGCAGTTTGGCCAAGGACAGGAGAAGCAATCAGCCCCAGCATTTT
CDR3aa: CASSLAKDRRSNQPQHF

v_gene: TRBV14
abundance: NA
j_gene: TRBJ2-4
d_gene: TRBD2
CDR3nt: TGTGCCAGCAGCCCCTGGGAGGGGAACATTCAGTACTTC
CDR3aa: CASSPWEGNIQYF

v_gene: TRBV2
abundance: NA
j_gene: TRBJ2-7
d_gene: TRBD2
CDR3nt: TGTGCCAGCATTCCGACTAGCGGAACCCTCCTCACGTACTTC
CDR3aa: CASIPTSGTLLTYF

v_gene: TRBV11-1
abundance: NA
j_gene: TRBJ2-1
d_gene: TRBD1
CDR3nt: TGTGCCAGCAGCTTAGAGGAGAGGGGGCTGGGGCAGTTCTTC
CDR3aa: CASSLEERGLGQFF

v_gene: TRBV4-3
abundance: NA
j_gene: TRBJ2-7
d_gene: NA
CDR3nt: TGCGCCAGCAGCCAAGGTCAGGGAAGTAACAACGAGCAGTACTTC
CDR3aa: CASSQGQGSNNEQYF

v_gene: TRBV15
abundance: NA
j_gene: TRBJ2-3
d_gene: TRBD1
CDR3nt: TGTGCCACCAGCGGTGACAGGGGGCGAACAGATACGCAGTATTTT
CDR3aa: CATSGDRGRTDTQYF

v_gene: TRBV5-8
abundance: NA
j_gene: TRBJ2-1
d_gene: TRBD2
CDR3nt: TGTGCCAGCAGGCAGAGAGGGAGGGACCTTGGATACAATGAGCAGTTCTTC
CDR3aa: CASRQRGRDLGYNEQFF

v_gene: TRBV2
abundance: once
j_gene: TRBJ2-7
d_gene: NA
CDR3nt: TGTGCCAGCAGTGATGGACAGATCTACGAGCAGTACTTC
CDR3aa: CASSDGQIYEQYF

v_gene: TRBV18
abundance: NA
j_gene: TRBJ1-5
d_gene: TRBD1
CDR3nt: TGTGCCAGCTCACGAGACAGGGACCAGCCCCAGCATTTT
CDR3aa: CASSRDRDQPQHF

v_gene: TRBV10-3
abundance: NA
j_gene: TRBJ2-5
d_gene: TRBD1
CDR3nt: TGTGCCACCCAACAAGACAGGGCCCAAGAGACCCAGTACTTC
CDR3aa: CATQQDRAQETQYF

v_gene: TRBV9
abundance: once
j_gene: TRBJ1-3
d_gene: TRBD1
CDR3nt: TGTGCCAGCAGCGCAAGACAGGGTAACGGTAACACCATATATTTT
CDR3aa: CASSARQGNGNTIYF

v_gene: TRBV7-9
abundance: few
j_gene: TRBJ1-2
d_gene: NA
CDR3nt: TGTGCCAGCACTCACGGGGGGGCTGGCTACACCTTC
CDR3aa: CASTHGGAGYTF

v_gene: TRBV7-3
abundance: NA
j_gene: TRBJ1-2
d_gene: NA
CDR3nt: TGTGCCAGCAGCTTAGGGGCAGGGGATATCTATGGCTACACCTTC
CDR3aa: CASSLGAGDIYGYTF

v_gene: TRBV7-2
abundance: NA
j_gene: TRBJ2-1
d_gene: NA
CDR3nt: TGTGCCAGCAGCTTTCGGTTCATGGAGCAGTTCTTC
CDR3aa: CASSFRFMEQFF

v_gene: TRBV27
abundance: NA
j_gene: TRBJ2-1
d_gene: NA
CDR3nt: TGTGCCAGCAGTTTGAGGGGGGGAGACCCCTTGAGCTCCTACAATGAGCAGTTCTTC
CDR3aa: CASSLRGGDPLSSYNEQFF

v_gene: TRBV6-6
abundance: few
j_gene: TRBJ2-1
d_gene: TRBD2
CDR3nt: TGTGCCAGCAGACTCAGGACTAGCGTGAACAATGAGCAGTTCTTC
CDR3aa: CASRLRTSVNNEQFF

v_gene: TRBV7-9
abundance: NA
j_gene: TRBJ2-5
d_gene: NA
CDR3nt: TGTGCCAGCAGCTCCCACGGACTCCTACAAGAGACCCAGTACTTC
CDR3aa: CASSSHGLLQETQYF

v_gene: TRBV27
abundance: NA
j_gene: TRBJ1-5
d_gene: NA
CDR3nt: TGTGCCATCTCACAGGGAGTTAATCAGCCCCAGCATTTT
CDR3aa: CAISQGVNQPQHF

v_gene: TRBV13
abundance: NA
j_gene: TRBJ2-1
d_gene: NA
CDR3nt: TGTGCCAGCAGCGACAATCGTGAGCAGTTCTTC
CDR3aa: CASSDNREQFF